This T cell receptor beta chain was captured in a study of cytomegalovirus exposure and HLA in healthy donors. Study in general: One earlier analysis, a look at roughly 170 million T cells, found almost 120 million unique TCR beta sequences. General observations from the study: Later analysis identified 16,000 or so TCR beta sequences associated with HLA alleles, using a false discovery rate threshold of 0.05. Follow-up analysis seemed to connect common viral pathogens with several of the most significant clusters identified. A cluster of highly shared sequence variants was likely a sequencing artifact.

This CDR3 region has 15 residues. CDR1 and CDR2 from the germline V gene are MGHRA and YSYEKL. The V and J ends lost 4 bases and 6 bases respectively, with 19 bases between them. 60 Vbeta and 13 Jbeta primers were used in PCR. Repertoires were generated with immunoSEQ multiplex PCR, while TCRdb's copy carries only in-frame clones and drops some. The data contain 150,000 to 200,000 clones, 75% to 90% of them singletons. As regards this clone: Its antigen is unknown.

The specimen sequenced was PBMCs. The rearrangement links TRBV4-1 to TRBJ2-7, with D maybe TRBD1 (5 bases). This sequence was found in a woman aged 18-29 years in good health and CMV-seronegative. CDR3 amino acids: CASSPSQGEGAEQYF. Written as DNA, the CDR3 is TGCGCCAGCAGCCCCTCCCAGGGTGAAGGGGCCGAGCAGTACTTC.